This TCR beta chain was obtained from a study of long-term antiretroviral therapy in people with HIV. Whole-study findings and limits: In samples taken after ART, diversity increased but remained below transplant donor control levels.

Note on this clone: Its antigen is not known.

Every single participant having HIV got treatment inside the United States. The V end lost 2 bases, the J end lost 5 bases, and 10 bases lay between the germline ends. CDR1 is LNHNV and CDR2 is YYDKDF in the germline V gene (reference sequence). CDR3 length: 13 amino acids. Sequencing relied on immunoSEQ assay v3.0, run at survey level. This table comes from immunoSEQ multiplex PCR, and its TCRdb copy is limited to in-frame clones, with some not included. The data show about 18,000 clones, about 77% seen once. This TCR was sampled from a woman in her forties with HIV. The V and J genes are TRBV15 and TRBJ2-7; possibly TRBD1 for D (6 bases). The source material was unsorted PBMCs, sampled at the start of antiretroviral therapy, before treatment. This chain's CDR3 is CATSRNHRDEQYF. In nucleotides, the CDR3 is TGTGCCACCAGCAGAAACCACAGGGACGAGCAGTACTTC. The entire variable domain, with the rest obtained from reference TRBV15 and TRBJ2-7, is as follows: DAMVIQNPRYQVTQFGKPVTLSCSQTLNHNVMYWYQQKSSQAPKLLFHYYDKDFNNEADTPDNFQSRRPNTSFCFLDIRSPGLGDTAMYLCATSRNHRDEQYFGPGTRLTVT.